This T cell receptor (beta chain) emerged from a study of cytomegalovirus exposure and HLA in healthy donors. The primer mix had 60 Vbeta and 13 Jbeta primers. This table comes from immunoSEQ multiplex PCR, and its TCRdb copy is limited to in-frame clones, with some not included. The sample yields tens of thousands of clones, 65% to 75% seen once. The CDR3 covers 15 residues. Germline CDR1 is SGHVS and CDR2 is FNYEAQ. With V trimmed by 5 bases and J by 5 bases, 5 bases remained unmatched. General study results and limits: A later analysis found TCR association rates differed by HLA locus, highest for DRB1 and lowest for HLA-C. A missense DCLRE1C variant was associated with V- and J-gene trimming of TCR beta chains in a later analysis, and an independent cohort replicated the association.

Concerning this clone: Its antigen is undetermined.

The chain joins TRBV7-6 to TRBJ2-7; 14 bases align to TRBD2. This TCR came from a young man in good health and CMV-seronegative. Sequencing was carried out using PBMCs. The CDR3 region has the DNA TGTGCCAGCAGCCGGGGACTAGCGGGGGCCGACGAGCAGTACTTC. Translating it yields CASSRGLAGADEQYF.